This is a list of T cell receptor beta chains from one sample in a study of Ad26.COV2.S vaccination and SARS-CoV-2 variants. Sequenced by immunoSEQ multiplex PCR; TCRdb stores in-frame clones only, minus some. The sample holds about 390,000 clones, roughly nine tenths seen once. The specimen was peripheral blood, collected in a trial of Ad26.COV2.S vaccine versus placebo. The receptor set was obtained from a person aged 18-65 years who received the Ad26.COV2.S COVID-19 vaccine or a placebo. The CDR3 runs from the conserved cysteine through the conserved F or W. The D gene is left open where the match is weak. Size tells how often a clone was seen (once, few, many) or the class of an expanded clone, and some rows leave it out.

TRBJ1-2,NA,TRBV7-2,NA,TGTGCCAGCCGAGGGGGAAACTATGGCTACACCTTC,CASRGGNYGYTF
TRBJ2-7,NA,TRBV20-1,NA,TGCAGTGCAAGACTAGCCTACGAGCAGTACTTC,CSARLAYEQYF
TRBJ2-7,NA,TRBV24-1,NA,TGTGCCAGACCACCACGGGGCGAGCAGTACTTC,CARPPRGEQYF
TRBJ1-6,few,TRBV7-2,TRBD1,TGTGCCAGCAGCGTACGACAGGGTAATTCACCCCTCCACTTT,CASSVRQGNSPLHF
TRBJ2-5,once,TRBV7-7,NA,TGTGCCAGCAGCCTCGGACAGGAACCGGGAGGAGTCGAGACCCAGTACTTC,CASSLGQEPGGVETQYF
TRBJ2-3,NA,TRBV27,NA,TGTGCCAGCAGTTTAGGTGGGGAGCTGGGAGATACGCAGTATTTT,CASSLGGELGDTQYF
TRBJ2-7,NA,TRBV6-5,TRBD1,TGTGCCAGCAGAATAGACAGGGATACCTACGAGCAGTACTTC,CASRIDRDTYEQYF
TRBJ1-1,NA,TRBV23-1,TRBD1,TGCGCCAGCGCAAAAACAGGGGCTGGATTTGAAGCTTTCTTT,CASAKTGAGFEAFF
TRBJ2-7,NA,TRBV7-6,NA,TGTGCCAGCAGCTTAGGAGGGACGGACTCCTACGAGCAGTACTTC,CASSLGGTDSYEQYF
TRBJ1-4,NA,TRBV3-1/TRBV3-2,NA,TGTGCCAGCAGCCAAGAATCAGTCAGCAGGGCTAATGAAAAACTGTTTTTT,CASSQESVSRANEKLFF
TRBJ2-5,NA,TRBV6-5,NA,TGTGCCAGCAGTTTTTGGGGCGACCAAGAGACCCAGTACTTC,CASSFWGDQETQYF
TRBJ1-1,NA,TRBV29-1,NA,TGCAGCGTTGAAGAGACCGGGGGAAGAACTGAAGCTTTCTTT,CSVEETGGRTEAFF
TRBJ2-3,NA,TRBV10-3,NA,TGTGCCATCAGTGAGTCGATGGCAGCAGATACGCAGTATTTT,CAISESMAADTQYF
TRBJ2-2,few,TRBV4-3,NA,TGCGCCAGCAGCCAAGTCCTTCTCGGAGGTTTGACCGGGGAGCTGTTTTTT,CASSQVLLGGLTGELFF
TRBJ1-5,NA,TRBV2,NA,TGTGCCAGCAGTGAGGTACAGCTTTCCTCCAATCAGCCCCAGCATTTT,CASSEVQLSSNQPQHF
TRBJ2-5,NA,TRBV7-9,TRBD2,TGTGCCAGCAGCTCTCTAGCGGGGGCCGGGGAGACCCAGTACTTC,CASSSLAGAGETQYF
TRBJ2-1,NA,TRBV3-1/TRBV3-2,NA,TGTGCCAGCAGCCAAGTTAGGGTCTCCTACAATGAGCAGTTCTTC,CASSQVRVSYNEQFF
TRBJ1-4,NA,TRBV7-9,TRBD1,TGTGCCAGCAGCTTAGTCCGGGGACAGCATGAAAAACTGTTTTTT,CASSLVRGQHEKLFF
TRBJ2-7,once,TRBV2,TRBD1,TGTGCCAGTTCTAGACAGGGTATAACCTACGAGCAGTACTTC,CASSRQGITYEQYF
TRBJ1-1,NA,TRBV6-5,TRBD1,TGTGCCAGCGGACCGACAGGGATGAACACTGAAGCTTTCTTT,CASGPTGMNTEAFF